Shown below are 21 T cell receptor beta chains from a single sample sequenced in a study of blood T cell repertoires in COVID-19 (dated by TCRdb to about 2020). Libraries were built with the immunoSEQ multiplex PCR assay. TCRdb mirrors the immuneACCESS table, restricted to in-frame sequences. Some clones are absent from its copies; in checked studies, under half trace to an unresolved V gene, and the reason for the others is unknown. The sample records some 110,000 clones, roughly 80% of which are singletons. About 4.8% of the sample belongs to the ten largest clones. The sequenced material came from peripheral blood. These TCRs come from a man aged 60-69 years with acute or convalescent COVID-19.

The rearrangement links TRBV7-9 to TRBJ2-5; 7 nucleotides match TRBD2. Germline trimming cut 6 bases from V and 4 bases from J; bases unmatched to any gene: 11. CDR1 and CDR2 (germline): SEHNR, FQNEAQ (reference sequence). CDR3 length: 15 residues. CDR3 amino acids: CASSMGRGIGETQYF. The DNA for the CDR3 is TGTGCCAGCAGTATGGGGCGGGGGATCGGAGAGACCCAGTACTTC. Looking up the rest from reference TRBV7-9 and TRBJ2-5 gives the full variable domain: DTGVSQNPRHKITKRGQNVTFRCDPISEHNRLYWYRQTLGQGPEFLTYFQNEAQLEKSRLLSDRFSAERPKGSFSTLEIQRTEQGDSAMYLCASSMGRGIGETQYFGPGTRLLVL.

The rearrangement joins TRBV30 to TRBJ1-6; D may be TRBD1 (6 bases). Germline V gene lookup returns CDR1 GTSNPN and CDR2 SVGIG (reference sequence). The CDR3 runs 20 residues. V lost 0 bases and J lost 5, with 26 bases in between. As DNA, the CDR3 is TGTGCCTGGAGTGTACAACGAGGATTCCTAGGACAGTCTAATAATTCACCCCTCCACTTT. As protein: CAWSVQRGFLGQSNNSPLHF.

V is TRBV5-1 and J is TRBJ1-1; D remains unclear. This CDR3 comprises 14 residues. In germline, CDR1 is SGHRS, CDR2 YFSETQ. Trimming pared 0 bases from V and 3 bases from J, leaving 9 bases between. The CDR3, as DNA: TGCGCCAGCAGCTTGGTGTCGGGTTACACTGAAGCTTTCTTT. Protein sequence: CASSLVSGYTEAFF.

V gene TRBV29-1 combines with J gene TRBJ2-1; a possible D gene is TRBD1 (6 bases). V was clipped by 7 bases and J by 4 bases, with 17 bases between them. There are 14 residues in the CDR3. Germline values: CDR1 SQVTM, CDR2 ANQGSEA. This chain's CDR3 is CSALDRIGYNEQFF. CDR3 in DNA: TGCAGCGCCCTAGACAGGATAGGTTACAATGAGCAGTTCTTC.

This chain joins TRBV28 and TRBJ1-2; TRBD1 might be the D (5 bases). CDR3 length equals 13 residues. The germline V gene encodes CDR1 MDHEN and CDR2 SYDVKM. V lost 5 bases and J lost 0, with 7 bases in between. The CDR3 is CASSVTANYGYTF. CDR3 bases: TGTGCCAGCAGTGTGACAGCTAACTATGGCTACACCTTC.

The chain employs TRBV7-9 and TRBJ1-4; 8 bases map to TRBD1. There are 15 residues in the CDR3. The germline V gene encodes CDR1 SEHNR and CDR2 FQNEAQ (reference sequence). J gave up 8 bases and V 5 bases, and 10 bases lay outside the gene matches. In DNA, the CDR3 is TGTGCCAGCAGCCCCCAGACAGGGGTAGAGGAAAAACTGTTTTTT. Protein product: CASSPQTGVEEKLFF.

The chain combines TRBV5-1 with TRBJ2-3; the D gene is possibly TRBD1 (5 bases). Germline CDR1 reads SGHRS; CDR2 reads YFSETQ. Trimming stripped 0 bases from V and 4 bases from J, with 9 bases between. CDR3 length equals 14 residues. The CDR3, as DNA: TGCGCCAGCAGCTTGGGAAGGGGCCCAGATACGCAGTATTTT. Translation gives CASSLGRGPDTQYF.

This chain connects TRBV19 to TRBJ2-6; 9 bases are a match to TRBD2. CDR1 and CDR2 from the germline V gene are LNHDA and SQIVND (reference sequence). J gave up 0 bases and V 8 bases, and 2 bases lay outside the gene matches. This CDR3 is built from 15 residues. This CDR3 is CASGSGSSGANVLTF. The CDR3 bases are TGTGCCAGTGGTAGCGGGAGCTCTGGGGCCAACGTCCTGACTTTC. The variable domain in full, completed from reference TRBV19 and TRBJ2-6, reads DGGITQSPKYLFRKEGQNVTLSCEQNLNHDAMYWYRQDPGQGLRLIYYSQIVNDFQKGDIAEGYSVSREKKESFPLTVTSAQKNPTAFYLCASGSGSSGANVLTFGAGSRLTVL.

This chain uses TRBV6-5 with TRBJ1-2; unclear D gene. The CDR3 extends over 13 amino acids. The V gene lost 2 bases and the J gene lost 7 bases, with 11 bases spanning the gap. Germline CDR1 MNHEY, CDR2 SVGAGI. CDR3 region: CASSYAPRVGYTF. The DNA of the CDR3 is TGTGCCAGCAGTTACGCACCCCGGGTTGGCTACACCTTC.

V usage is TRBV28 and J usage is TRBJ2-7; 9 bases map to TRBD1. Germline V CDR1 and CDR2: MDHEN, SYDVKM. The CDR3 totals 12 residues. The CDR3 loop reads CFAGQGDYEQYF. The DNA for the CDR3 is TGTTTTGCGGGACAGGGCGACTACGAGCAGTACTTC.

The chain joins TRBV29-1 to TRBJ1-2, with TRBD1 as a possible D gene (5 bases). The CDR3 runs to 16 residues. Germline V lookup: CDR1 SQVTM, CDR2 ANQGSEA. Trimming removed 0 bases at V and 8 bases at J, with 22 bases between. CDR3 amino acids: CSVEDPPTAPMGGYTF. The CDR3 coding sequence is TGCAGCGTTGAAGACCCTCCGACAGCCCCTATGGGGGGCTACACCTTC.

This chain links TRBV15 with TRBJ1-2; D not certain. The CDR3 is made up of 15 amino acids. Trimming took off 0 bases at V and 4 bases at J, with 12 bases between the two ends. Germline loops: CDR1 LNHNV, CDR2 YYDKDF (reference sequence). Written as DNA, the CDR3 is TGTGCCACCAGCAGAGAGGCAGGCGTCGGCTATGGCTACACCTTC. Residues: CATSREAGVGYGYTF.

The CDR3 loop is CASSLPRRGALNSPLHF. In nucleotides, the CDR3 is TGTGCCAGCAGCTTACCCCGCCGGGGGGCTCTCAATTCACCCCTCCACTTT. V usage is TRBV11-3 and J usage is TRBJ1-6; D may be TRBD1 (6 bases). Germline CDR1 and CDR2: SGHNT and YENEEA. The germline V and J ends were trimmed by 2 bases and 7 bases, with 18 bases remaining between them. There are 17 residues in the CDR3.

This clone has just a few counts. The DNA for the CDR3 is TGCGCCAGCACCCCCGGGCGGGTTTACAATGAGCAGTTCTTC. This encodes CASTPGRVYNEQFF. The V call is TRBV5-1, the J call TRBJ2-1; D perhaps matches TRBD2 (5 bases). Trimming pared 6 bases from V and 4 bases from J, leaving 14 bases between. The CDR3 has 14 amino acids. Per germline, CDR1 SGHRS and CDR2 YFSETQ.

The chain uses TRBV7-2 and TRBJ2-7; 16 bases are a match to TRBD2. V was clipped by 4 bases and J by 3 bases; unmatched bases: 3. This CDR3 region has 16 residues. Germline values: CDR1 SGHTA, CDR2 FQGNSA. CDR3 in DNA: TGTGCCAGCAGCTCGGGACTAGCGGGAGGGGGCTACGAGCAGTACTTC. It specifies CASSSGLAGGGYEQYF. Based on the CDR3 plus reference TRBV7-2 and TRBJ2-7, the full variable domain is GAGVSQSPSNKVTEKGKDVELRCDPISGHTALYWYRQSLGQGLEFLIYFQGNSAPDKSGLPSDRFSAERTGGSVSTLTIQRTQQEDSAVYLCASSSGLAGGGYEQYFGPGTRLTVT.

The chain links TRBV10-2 to TRBJ1-4; D perhaps matches TRBD1 (5 bases). This CDR3 spans 14 amino acids. Germline V gene sequence: CDR1 WSHSY, CDR2 SAAADI. Trimming left V 5 bases short and J 4 bases short, with 11 bases between. This CDR3 is CASSSPGDNEKLFF. CDR3 in DNA: TGCGCCAGCAGTTCCCCGGGGGATAATGAAAAACTGTTTTTT.

The chain links TRBV5-8 to TRBJ1-2; 10 bases match TRBD1. CDR1 and CDR2 from the germline V gene are SGHTS and YDEGEE. The CDR3 has 15 residues. The V gene end was trimmed by 4 bases and the J gene end by 8 bases; junction bases not matched to a gene: 11. CDR3 sequence (DNA): TGTGCCAGCAGCCTAACACGGGACAGGGGTGAGGGCTACACCTTC. Its translation: CASSLTRDRGEGYTF.

This clone was recorded a few times. V and J are TRBV30 and TRBJ2-1, with D tentatively TRBD2 (5 bases). Germline V gene data show CDR1 as GTSNPN and CDR2 as SVGIG (reference sequence). Trimming pared 4 bases from V and 4 bases from J, leaving 23 bases between. The CDR3 runs 17 residues. The CDR3 sequence is CAWTSGLRPQNYNEQFF. The CDR3 coding sequence is TGTGCCTGGACCTCCGGACTCCGGCCCCAGAATTACAATGAGCAGTTCTTC. The entire variable domain, with the rest obtained from reference TRBV30 and TRBJ2-1, is as follows: SQTIHQWPATLVQPVGSPLSLECTVEGTSNPNLYWYRQAAGRGLQLLFYSVGIGQISSEVPQNLSASRPQDRQFILSSKKLLLSDSGFYLCAWTSGLRPQNYNEQFFGPGTRLTVL.

This clone was seen a few times. V and J are TRBV6-2 or TRBV6-3 and TRBJ1-4; no clear D gene. Trimming shortened V by 0 bases and J by 8 bases, and 4 bases separated the two germline ends. This CDR3 comprises 12 residues. From germline, CDR1 is MNHEY and CDR2 SVGEGT. The CDR3 DNA follows: TGTGCCAGCAGTTACTCGAGGGAAAAACTGTTTTTT. Translation gives CASSYSREKLFF.

The chain has TRBV4-3 and TRBJ2-1; possibly TRBD1 for D (6 bases). Deletions cut 1 base from V and 8 bases from J, with 18 bases between. Germline values: CDR1 LGHNA, CDR2 YSLEER. CDR3 length: 16 residues. The CDR3 spells CASSQGLAGVRHEQFF. In nucleotides, the CDR3 is TGCGCCAGCAGCCAAGGGCTGGCAGGGGTGAGGCATGAGCAGTTCTTC.

This clone was found once. The genes are TRBV14 and TRBJ2-1; 7 bases match TRBD2. This CDR3 has 16 amino acids. After removal of 3 bases from V and 5 bases from J, the junction contained 10 bases not matched to a gene. The germline V gene has CDR1 SGHDN and CDR2 FVKESK. The chain's CDR3 is CASSQRVGEGDNEQFF. CDR3 sequence (DNA): TGTGCCAGCAGCCAGAGGGTCGGGGAGGGAGACAATGAGCAGTTCTTC.